Presented here are 28 T cell receptor beta chains from one specimen sequenced in a study of blood T cell repertoires in COVID-19. Assay: immunoSEQ multiplex PCR; the TCRdb copy retains only in-frame clones and omits some. The sample lists some 350,000 clones, 90% occurring once. The sequencing input was peripheral blood. Source of these receptors: a man between 18 and 29 years old with active or convalescent COVID-19.

J is TRBJ2-1 and V is TRBV7-3, with TRBD2 as a possible D gene (5 bases). The CDR3 spans 13 residues. Trimming took off 0 bases at V and 7 bases at J, with 7 bases between the two ends. Germline V CDR1 and CDR2: SGHTA, FQGTGA. Here the CDR3 DNA reads TGTGCCAGCAGCTTAACGGAGGTGAATGAGCAGTTCTTC. Its translation: CASSLTEVNEQFF.

The V call is TRBV29-1, the J call TRBJ2-7; 8 positions match TRBD1. Germline V gene sequence: CDR1 SQVTM, CDR2 ANQGSEA. The V and J ends lost 3 bases and 2 bases, in that order; junction bases with no gene match: 6. This CDR3 is 14 amino acids long. The CDR3 nucleotides are TGCAGCGTTGACGGACAGGGTGGGCCCTACGAGCAGTACTTC. It encodes CSVDGQGGPYEQYF.

This rearrangement joins TRBV28 to TRBJ2-5, with 8 bases matching TRBD2. The CDR3 consists of 15 residues. CDR1 is MDHEN, CDR2 SYDVKM, per germline. With V trimmed by 1 base and J by 4 bases, 5 bases remained unmatched. The CDR3, as DNA: TGTGCCAGCAGTTTATACCGGGAGGGCCTAGAGACCCAGTACTTC. The encoded protein is CASSLYREGLETQYF. Supplemented by reference TRBV28 and TRBJ2-5, the full variable domain reads DVKVTQSSRYLVKRTGEKVFLECVQDMDHENMFWYRQDPGLGLRLIYFSYDVKMKEKGDIPEGYSVSREKKERFSLILESASTNQTSMYLCASSLYREGLETQYFGPGTRLLVL.

The chain recombines TRBV14 with TRBJ1-3; D gene ambiguous. The CDR3 has 15 amino acids. Germline CDR1 is SGHDN and CDR2 is FVKESK. Trimming removed 4 bases from V and 4 bases from J, with 14 bases in between. Here the CDR3 DNA reads TGTGCCAGCAGCCCCCCCGTTGCAGGAGGAAACACCATATATTTT. Translation gives CASSPPVAGGNTIYF.

The J gene is TRBJ1-5, the V gene TRBV4-3, with 7 bases lining up with TRBD1. V lost 0 bases and J lost 6; bases outside the gene matches: 5. The V gene's germline CDR1 is LGHNA and CDR2 YSLEER. The CDR3 has 15 amino acids. CDR3 coding DNA: TGCGCCAGCAGCCAAGACCGACAGGGTGGTCAGCCCCAGCATTTT. Encoded protein: CASSQDRQGGQPQHF.

J is TRBJ2-7 and V is TRBV27; 11 positions agree with TRBD2. Germline V gene data show CDR1 as MNHEY and CDR2 as SMNVEV (reference sequence). CDR3 length: 14 amino acids. Trimming removed 5 bases from V and 4 bases from J; junction bases left unmatched: 4. The CDR3 protein is CASSLGTSGYEQYF. The CDR3 nucleotides are TGTGCCAGCAGTCTTGGGACTAGCGGTTACGAGCAGTACTTC.

J is TRBJ2-5 and V is TRBV27; D uncertain. The ends were cut back, 2 bases at V and 3 bases at J, with 13 bases in the middle. CDR1 MNHEY and CDR2 SMNVEV come from the germline V gene (reference sequence). CDR3 length: 15 amino acids. The CDR3 reads CASSLTSRSEETQYF. The CDR3 coding sequence is TGTGCCAGCAGTTTAACTTCACGGTCCGAAGAGACCCAGTACTTC.

For this clone: An end of the junction does not agree with germline; a read error may underlie this. This chain connects TRBV7-2 to TRBJ2-7, with 13 nucleotides matching TRBD2. The CDR3 consists of 19 residues. CDR1 is SGHTA and CDR2 is FQGNSA in the germline V gene. CDR3: CASTLSPGLAGLGSYEQYF. In DNA, the CDR3 is TGTGCCAGCACCTTATCTCCGGGACTAGCGGGATTAGGGTCCTACGAGCAGTACTTC.

Comments on this clone: Other DNA sequences in this sample translate to the same CDR3. V and J are TRBV6-5 and TRBJ2-3, with a tentative D call TRBD1 (6 bases). V lost 4 bases to trimming and J lost 5 bases, with 7 bases between them. The CDR3 totals 12 residues. Germline CDR1 is MNHEY and CDR2 is SVGAGI. This CDR3 is CASSSQGDTQYF. In DNA form, the CDR3 reads TGTGCCAGCAGTTCACAGGGAGATACGCAGTATTTT.

The gene calls are TRBV30 and TRBJ1-1; possible D gene TRBD1, 6 bases. Germline CDR1 GTSNPN, CDR2 SVGIG (reference sequence). CDR3 length: 12 residues. Deletions cut 3 bases from V and 1 base from J, with 6 bases between. CDR3 coding DNA: TGTGCCTGGAGGGGGGCGAACACTGAAGCTTTCTTT. This translates into CAWRGANTEAFF.

Remarks on this clone: At one of its ends the junction is not consistent with the germline gene, which may arise from a read error. The V and J genes are TRBV2 and TRBJ2-1; no definite D call. Germline V gene sequence: CDR1 SNHLY, CDR2 FYNNEI. The CDR3 loop spans 13 amino acids. The DNA for the CDR3 is TGTGCCAGCAGAGAAGACCAGAACAATGAGCAGTTCTTC. Residues: CASREDQNNEQFF. The variable domain in full, completed from reference TRBV2 and TRBJ2-1, reads EPEVTQTPSHQVTQMGQEVILRCVPISNHLYFYWYRQILGQKVEFLVSFYNNEISEKSEIFDDQFSVERPDGSNFTLKIRSTKLEDSAMYFCASREDQNNEQFFGPGTRLTVL.

The chain combines TRBV6-2 or TRBV6-3 with TRBJ2-7, with D perhaps TRBD2 (6 bases). Germline V gene data show CDR1 as MNHEY and CDR2 as SVGEGT. The CDR3 runs to 16 residues. V was shortened by 0 bases and J by 4 bases, with 16 bases between the two germline ends. CDR3 coding DNA: TGTGCCAGCAGTTACTCCCGCCGGAGGGCCTGGTACGAGCAGTACTTC. It codes for CASSYSRRRAWYEQYF.

The genes are TRBV7-2 and TRBJ2-2; D gene ambiguous. This CDR3 has 16 amino acids. CDR1 SGHTA and CDR2 FQGNSA come from the germline V gene. Trimming pared 1 base from V and 6 bases from J, leaving 15 bases between. As DNA, the CDR3 is TGTGCCAGCAGCTTAGTACAGCCTCTTAAACCCGGGGAGCTGTTTTTT. It translates to CASSLVQPLKPGELFF.

In its sample, this clone was seen a few times. This chain links TRBV18 with TRBJ1-5; 7 bases agree with TRBD1. Germline CDR1 KGHSH, CDR2 LQKENI. CDR3 length: 14 amino acids. J was trimmed by 5 bases and V by 5 bases; bases with no gene match: 6. This chain's CDR3 is CASSSQQGDQPQHF. CDR3 sequence (DNA): TGTGCCAGCTCATCACAGCAGGGGGATCAGCCCCAGCATTTT.

This clone was observed a handful of times. This chain uses TRBV27 with TRBJ2-2; 7 nucleotides match TRBD1. The germline V gene encodes CDR1 MNHEY and CDR2 SMNVEV (reference sequence). This CDR3 region has 15 residues. Germline trimming cut 5 bases from V and 3 bases from J; bases unmatched to any gene: 6. The CDR3 region has the DNA TGTGCCAGCAGTGTAGACAGGGTACACACCGGGGAGCTGTTTTTT. Protein: CASSVDRVHTGELFF.

The chain links TRBV5-6 to TRBJ2-7; 11 bases agree with TRBD1. Trimming cost V 0 bases and J 6 bases; bases outside gene matches: 5. The CDR3 extends over 15 amino acids. Per germline, CDR1 SGHDT and CDR2 YYEEEE. In DNA, the CDR3 is TGTGCCAGCAGCTTGGGTGGACAGGGGGCGTTCGAGCAGTACTTC. Protein sequence: CASSLGGQGAFEQYF.

V and J are TRBV27 and TRBJ1-1; D perhaps matches TRBD1 (6 bases). The ends were cut back, 4 bases at V and 4 bases at J, with 13 bases in the middle. This CDR3 spans 14 amino acids. Germline V gene lookup returns CDR1 MNHEY and CDR2 SMNVEV (reference sequence). The CDR3 DNA reads TGTGCCAGCAGTTCCAGGGGCGGGAGCACTGAAGCTTTCTTT. Encoded protein: CASSSRGGSTEAFF.

The chain joins TRBV18 to TRBJ2-7; D might be TRBD2 (5 bases). Looked up from germline, CDR1 is KGHSH and CDR2 is LQKENI. The CDR3 length is 11 residues. V was clipped by 6 bases and J by 5 bases, with 8 bases between them. CDR3 loop: CASSHGDEQYF. DNA for the CDR3: TGTGCCAGCTCCCACGGGGACGAGCAGTACTTC.

The V gene is TRBV13, the J gene TRBJ2-5; no definite D call. The germline V gene encodes CDR1 PRHDT and CDR2 FYEKMQ (reference sequence). V dropped 0 bases and J dropped 5 bases, with 13 bases sitting between them. The CDR3 has 15 amino acids. Here the CDR3 reads CASSLGLSPGETQYF. CDR3 sequence (DNA): TGTGCCAGCAGCTTAGGCCTTAGCCCCGGGGAGACCCAGTACTTC.

The rearrangement links TRBV5-6 to TRBJ2-7; 7 bases map to TRBD1. The V gene's germline CDR1 is SGHDT and CDR2 YYEEEE. CDR3 length equals 13 residues. The V and J ends lost 4 bases and 4 bases, in that order; junction bases with no gene match: 5. This chain's CDR3 is CASSDTGAYEQYF. Written as DNA, the CDR3 is TGTGCCAGCAGCGACACAGGGGCATACGAGCAGTACTTC.

This sequence joins TRBV9 and TRBJ2-3, with a weak D call TRBD2 (6 bases). This CDR3 comprises 20 residues. Deletions cut 4 bases from V and 2 bases from J, with 29 bases between. In germline, CDR1 is SGDLS, CDR2 YYNGEE. Written as DNA, the CDR3 is TGTGCCAGCAGCACGACGGGACTCCCATTCGACGACGAGGACACAGATACGCAGTATTTT. Amino acids: CASSTTGLPFDDEDTDTQYF. Drawing the rest from reference TRBV9 and TRBJ2-3, the complete variable domain is DSGVTQTPKHLITATGQRVTLRCSPRSGDLSVYWYQQSLDQGLQFLIQYYNGEERAKGNILERFSAQQFPDLHSELNLSSLELGDSALYFCASSTTGLPFDDEDTDTQYFGPGTRLTVL.

V gene TRBV7-9 combines with J gene TRBJ1-1; perhaps TRBD1 as D (6 bases). Trimming removed 0 bases from V and 2 bases from J, with 7 bases in between. Germline V gene lookup returns CDR1 SEHNR and CDR2 FQNEAQ (reference sequence). This CDR3 region has 14 residues. CDR3 loop: CASSLADSNTEAFF. In nucleotides, the CDR3 is TGTGCCAGCAGCTTAGCGGACAGCAACACTGAAGCTTTCTTT.

This clone showed up just once. V gene TRBV4-1 combines with J gene TRBJ1-4, with unresolved D. Trimming cost V 2 bases and J 6 bases, with 4 bases left between them. CDR3 size: 12 residues. The germline V gene encodes CDR1 MGHRA and CDR2 YSYEKL. The CDR3 coding sequence is TGCGCCAGCAGCCAATTAGATGAAAAACTGTTTTTT. Translation gives CASSQLDEKLFF.

The rearrangement uses TRBV5-1 and TRBJ2-5; 7 bases map to TRBD2. V lost 3 bases to trimming and J lost 0 bases; unmatched junction nucleotides: 8. From germline, CDR1 is SGHRS and CDR2 YFSETQ. This CDR3 has 16 amino acids. The CDR3 is CASSWGERGNQETQYF. DNA for the CDR3: TGCGCCAGCAGCTGGGGAGAGCGGGGAAACCAAGAGACCCAGTACTTC.

The gene calls are TRBV7-2 and TRBJ2-5; D gene unclear. The V and J ends lost 2 bases and 1 base respectively, with 11 bases between them. The germline CDR1 and CDR2 sequences are SGHTA and FQGNSA. This CDR3 is built from 15 residues. CDR3 coding DNA: TGTGCCAGCAGCTTAATACCCGCGATCCAAGAGACCCAGTACTTC. This gives the protein CASSLIPAIQETQYF.

The chain recombines TRBV6-5 with TRBJ2-5; the match to TRBD1 covers 8 bases. The germline gives CDR1 MNHEY, CDR2 SVGAGI. The J segment lost 4 bases and the V segment lost 2 bases, leaving 6 bases of the junction unmatched. The CDR3 loop spans 15 amino acids. CDR3 sequence: CASSYPTGVGETQYF. Written as DNA, the CDR3 is TGTGCCAGCAGTTACCCGACAGGGGTGGGAGAGACCCAGTACTTC.

The chain couples TRBV11-2 to TRBJ2-5, with 9 bases aligning to TRBD1. Trimming at V came to 3 bases and at J to 3 bases, leaving 2 bases not matched to a gene. CDR1 and CDR2 (germline): SGHAT, FQNNGV. The CDR3 is 14 amino acids. The CDR3 region has the DNA TGTGCCAGCAGCTTCGGGACAGGGAAAGAGACCCAGTACTTC. Translated: CASSFGTGKETQYF.

The chain carries TRBV7-2 and TRBJ1-2; no clear D gene. Deletions cut 1 base from V and 4 bases from J, with 10 bases between. The CDR3 has 14 amino acids. Germline values: CDR1 SGHTA, CDR2 FQGNSA. The CDR3 DNA is TGTGCCAGCAGCTTAGGGTCAGATACCTATGGCTACACCTTC. It yields the protein CASSLGSDTYGYTF. The full variable domain, completed using reference TRBV7-2 and TRBJ1-2, is GAGVSQSPSNKVTEKGKDVELRCDPISGHTALYWYRQSLGQGLEFLIYFQGNSAPDKSGLPSDRFSAERTGGSVSTLTIQRTQQEDSAVYLCASSLGSDTYGYTFGSGTRLTVV.